The rows below give T cell receptor beta chains drawn from one sample of a study of shared clonotypes between healthy human individuals. Only in-frame clones appear in the TCRdb table, and some are missing; sequencing was by immunoSEQ multiplex PCR. Of 2 million or so clones listed, around 95% are singletons. The sequenced sample was naive CD4+ T cells sorted from blood. The receptors were gathered from a man younger than 35 in good health. The CDR3 runs from the conserved cysteine through the conserved F or W. Fields, in order: D gene, V gene, clone size, J gene, CDR3 protein, CDR3 DNA. D genes are given only for firm matches. Expanded clones get a size class; other rows say once, few or many, or leave the size out.

D gene: TRBD1
V gene: TRBV30
clone size: .
J gene: TRBJ2-7
CDR3 protein: CAWGRGLREQYF
CDR3 DNA: TGTGCCTGGGGCAGGGGGCTGAGGGAGCAGTACTTC

D gene: TRBD2
V gene: TRBV7-2
clone size: .
J gene: TRBJ2-7
CDR3 protein: CASSLDVGRARDEQYF
CDR3 DNA: TGTGCCAGCAGCTTAGATGTAGGGAGGGCCCGCGACGAGCAGTACTTC

D gene: .
V gene: TRBV2
clone size: few
J gene: TRBJ1-1
CDR3 protein: CASYRATEAFF
CDR3 DNA: TGTGCCAGCTACAGGGCGACTGAAGCTTTCTTT

D gene: .
V gene: TRBV6-1
clone size: once
J gene: TRBJ1-2
CDR3 protein: CASSDRFYGYTF
CDR3 DNA: TGTGCCAGCAGTGACAGGTTCTACGGCTACACCTTC

D gene: .
V gene: TRBV18
clone size: .
J gene: TRBJ2-7
CDR3 protein: CASSPPSQRLYEQYF
CDR3 DNA: TGTGCCAGCTCACCACCATCGCAGAGGCTCTACGAGCAGTACTTC

D gene: .
V gene: TRBV7-2
clone size: .
J gene: TRBJ2-2
CDR3 protein: CASSPRQNTGELFF
CDR3 DNA: TGTGCCAGCAGCCCGAGACAGAACACCGGGGAGCTGTTTTTT

D gene: TRBD1
V gene: TRBV10-3
clone size: .
J gene: TRBJ2-7
CDR3 protein: CAISGAGGVNEQYF
CDR3 DNA: TGTGCCATCAGTGGCGCAGGGGGTGTAAACGAGCAGTACTTC

D gene: TRBD1
V gene: TRBV6-1
clone size: .
J gene: TRBJ1-5
CDR3 protein: CASSLDRSNQPQHF
CDR3 DNA: TGTGCCAGCAGCTTGGACAGGTCCAATCAGCCCCAGCATTTT

D gene: .
V gene: TRBV2
clone size: .
J gene: TRBJ2-5
CDR3 protein: CASSVVEETQYF
CDR3 DNA: TGTGCCAGCAGTGTGGTGGAGGAGACCCAGTACTTC

D gene: .
V gene: TRBV14
clone size: .
J gene: TRBJ1-6
CDR3 protein: CASSQESRSSPLHF
CDR3 DNA: TGTGCCAGCAGCCAAGAGTCCAGATCTTCACCCCTCCACTTT

D gene: .
V gene: TRBV28
clone size: .
J gene: TRBJ2-5
CDR3 protein: CASSLSRHGGVETQYF
CDR3 DNA: TGTGCCAGCAGTTTATCGCGCCACGGGGGCGTGGAGACCCAGTACTTC

D gene: .
V gene: TRBV4-1
clone size: .
J gene: TRBJ1-6
CDR3 protein: CASSQERTEYNSPLHF
CDR3 DNA: TGCGCCAGCAGCCAAGAACGGACGGAATATAATTCACCCCTCCACTTT

D gene: .
V gene: TRBV19
clone size: .
J gene: TRBJ2-1
CDR3 protein: CATSRGWDNEQFF
CDR3 DNA: TGTGCCACCTCTAGGGGTTGGGACAATGAGCAGTTCTTC

D gene: TRBD1
V gene: TRBV9
clone size: .
J gene: TRBJ1-1
CDR3 protein: CASSARQGLAEAFF
CDR3 DNA: TGTGCCAGCAGCGCCCGACAGGGTCTCGCTGAAGCTTTCTTT

D gene: TRBD2
V gene: TRBV27
clone size: once
J gene: TRBJ2-7
CDR3 protein: CASSTHSGTSLGEQYF
CDR3 DNA: TGTGCCAGCAGTACGCACTCCGGGACTAGTCTTGGCGAGCAGTACTTC

D gene: TRBD1
V gene: TRBV9
clone size: once
J gene: TRBJ1-6
CDR3 protein: CASSPPGQGHSPLHF
CDR3 DNA: TGTGCCAGCAGCCCTCCGGGACAGGGACATTCGCCCCTCCACTTT

D gene: .
V gene: TRBV29-1
clone size: .
J gene: TRBJ2-1
CDR3 protein: CSVAHNEQFF
CDR3 DNA: TGCAGCGTGGCCCACAATGAGCAGTTCTTC

D gene: .
V gene: TRBV18
clone size: .
J gene: TRBJ1-5
CDR3 protein: CASSPREFGQPQHF
CDR3 DNA: TGTGCCAGCTCACCCAGGGAATTCGGCCAGCCCCAGCATTTT

D gene: .
V gene: TRBV28
clone size: .
J gene: TRBJ2-1
CDR3 protein: CASSSNPILGDEQFF
CDR3 DNA: TGTGCCAGCAGTTCCAACCCAATACTAGGCGATGAGCAGTTCTTC

D gene: .
V gene: TRBV15
clone size: .
J gene: TRBJ2-1
CDR3 protein: CATSRGNYNEQFF
CDR3 DNA: TGTGCCACCAGCAGAGGGAATTACAATGAGCAGTTCTTC

D gene: .
V gene: TRBV30
clone size: .
J gene: TRBJ1-1
CDR3 protein: CAWIYGGGTEAFF
CDR3 DNA: TGTGCCTGGATATACGGAGGCGGAACTGAAGCTTTCTTT

D gene: .
V gene: TRBV6-6
clone size: .
J gene: TRBJ1-4
CDR3 protein: CASSYGGGINEKLFF
CDR3 DNA: TGTGCCAGCAGTTACGGCGGAGGGATTAATGAAAAACTGTTTTTT

D gene: TRBD2
V gene: TRBV30
clone size: .
J gene: TRBJ2-3
CDR3 protein: CAWSVAGGPTDTQYF
CDR3 DNA: TGTGCCTGGAGTGTAGCGGGAGGGCCGACAGATACGCAGTATTTT

D gene: .
V gene: TRBV4-3
clone size: .
J gene: TRBJ2-1
CDR3 protein: CASSQEWGHEQFF
CDR3 DNA: TGCGCCAGCAGCCAAGAATGGGGCCATGAGCAGTTCTTC

D gene: TRBD1
V gene: TRBV5-4
clone size: .
J gene: TRBJ1-2
CDR3 protein: CASSPGGQGYTF
CDR3 DNA: TGTGCCAGCAGCCCAGGGGGCCAAGGCTACACCTTC